Below, 15 T cell receptor beta chains from the same sample are listed, as sequenced in a study of cytomegalovirus exposure and HLA in healthy donors. 60 Vbeta and 13 Jbeta primers were used in PCR. Clones were read by immunoSEQ multiplex PCR, and TCRdb kept only the in-frame ones, dropping some. Here the sample spans around 120,000 clones, roughly 80% being singletons. Input material: PBMCs. The receptors were gathered from a man between 60 and 70 years old in good health and CMV-seropositive.

This clone was observed a single time. This chain uses TRBV5-1 with TRBJ2-7; 7 bases line up with TRBD1. The CDR3 totals 17 residues. Germline V gene data show CDR1 as SGHRS and CDR2 as YFSETQ. J was trimmed by 1 base and V by 0 bases; bases with no gene match: 10. The CDR3 DNA follows: TGCGCCAGCAGCTTGGCCGTCGATACCAGGGGGTCCTACGAGCAGTACTTC. This encodes CASSLAVDTRGSYEQYF.

This clone appeared a few times. The chain carries TRBV2 and TRBJ2-3, with D possibly TRBD2 on 5 matching bases. Per the germline V gene, CDR1 is SNHLY and CDR2 is FYNNEI. The CDR3 length is 14 residues. V gave up 4 bases and J gave up 4 bases, with 12 bases separating them. The CDR3 spells CASSVVGVADTQYF. The CDR3 DNA reads as TGTGCCAGCAGTGTAGTGGGAGTGGCAGATACGCAGTATTTT.

The gene calls are TRBV19 and TRBJ1-4; possible D gene TRBD1, 6 bases. The CDR3 extends over 14 amino acids. V was shortened by 3 bases and J by 5 bases, with 10 bases between the two germline ends. CDR1 LNHDA and CDR2 SQIVND come from the germline V gene (reference sequence). The CDR3 loop reads CASSIRGGNEKLFF. The CDR3 DNA reads TGTGCCAGTAGTATCAGGGGCGGAAATGAAAAACTGTTTTTT.

This chain joins TRBV5-1 and TRBJ2-2, with 9 nucleotides matching TRBD1. The CDR3 sequence is 15 residues long. CDR1 and CDR2 (germline): SGHRS, YFSETQ. Germline trimming cut 2 bases from V and 3 bases from J; bases unmatched to any gene: 2. This CDR3 is CASSFRTGDTGELFF. CDR3 nucleotide sequence: TGCGCCAGCAGCTTCCGGACAGGGGACACCGGGGAGCTGTTTTTT. The full variable domain, its missing parts supplied by reference TRBV5-1 and TRBJ2-2, is KAGVTQTPRYLIKTRGQQVTLSCSPISGHRSVSWYQQTPGQGLQFLFEYFSETQRNKGNFPGRFSGRQFSNSRSEMNVSTLELGDSALYLCASSFRTGDTGELFFGEGSRLTVL.

This chain uses TRBV5-1 with TRBJ2-3, with D unresolved. The germline gives CDR1 SGHRS, CDR2 YFSETQ. The CDR3 has 13 amino acids. Trimming shortened V by 0 bases and J by 6 bases, and 8 bases separated the two germline ends. CDR3: CASSLASRDTQYF. The CDR3 nucleotides read TGCGCCAGCAGCTTGGCCTCTCGGGATACGCAGTATTTT.

The chain recombines TRBV7-3 with TRBJ1-6, with TRBD1 matching over 10 bases. The CDR3 consists of 16 residues. Germline V gene sequence: CDR1 SGHTA, CDR2 FQGTGA. The trim removed 5 bases at V and 7 bases at J, leaving 8 bases unmatched. This CDR3 is CASSLTSTGGNSPLHF. CDR3 in DNA: TGTGCCAGCAGCCTTACATCGACAGGGGGCAATTCACCCCTCCACTTT.

V gene TRBV19 combines with J gene TRBJ1-5, with TRBD1 as a possible D gene (5 bases). Germline V gives CDR1 LNHDA, CDR2 SQIVND (reference sequence). V shed 4 bases and J shed 2 bases, with 12 bases lying between them. The CDR3 contains 15 residues. CDR3 sequence (DNA): TGTGCCAGTAGTAGGGTAGGGGAAGGCAATCAGCCCCAGCATTTT. Protein: CASSRVGEGNQPQHF.

This clone was counted between two and nine times. The chain recombines TRBV28 with TRBJ1-5; D may be TRBD1 (5 bases). Germline CDR1 is MDHEN and CDR2 is SYDVKM. The length of the CDR3 is 15 residues. The V end lost 2 bases, the J end lost 4 bases, and 12 bases lay between the germline ends. The CDR3 spells CASSLGRVPNQPQHF. In DNA form, the CDR3 reads TGTGCCAGCAGTTTAGGCAGGGTCCCTAATCAGCCCCAGCATTTT.

The rearrangement links TRBV7-9 to TRBJ1-4; tentative D call: TRBD1 (6 bases). The ends were cut back, 3 bases at V and 5 bases at J, with 13 bases in the middle. Looked up from germline, CDR1 is SEHNR and CDR2 is FQNEAQ (reference sequence). The CDR3 is 15 amino acids. CDR3 nucleotide sequence: TGTGCCAGCAGCTTCAGGGGTACAGGGAATGAAAAACTGTTTTTT. This translates into CASSFRGTGNEKLFF. The whole variable domain, remainder taken from reference TRBV7-9 and TRBJ1-4, is DTGVSQNPRHKITKRGQNVTFRCDPISEHNRLYWYRQTLGQGPEFLTYFQNEAQLEKSRLLSDRFSAERPKGSFSTLEIQRTEQGDSAMYLCASSFRGTGNEKLFFGSGTQLSVL.

V usage is TRBV5-1 and J usage is TRBJ2-2; tentative D call: TRBD1 (6 bases). Trimming left V 2 bases short and J 0 bases short, with 11 bases between. CDR3 length equals 16 residues. Germline V gives CDR1 SGHRS, CDR2 YFSETQ. In DNA, the CDR3 is TGCGCCAGCAGCTTACTTGACAGGACGAACACCGGGGAGCTGTTTTTT. Translated, it gives CASSLLDRTNTGELFF. The full variable domain, with the rest looked up from reference TRBV5-1 and TRBJ2-2, is KAGVTQTPRYLIKTRGQQVTLSCSPISGHRSVSWYQQTPGQGLQFLFEYFSETQRNKGNFPGRFSGRQFSNSRSEMNVSTLELGDSALYLCASSLLDRTNTGELFFGEGSRLTVL.

This clone was detected only a few times. The chain recombines TRBV4-1 with TRBJ2-7; 7 bases line up with TRBD1. Germline-derived CDR1 and CDR2 are MGHRA and YSYEKL. Unmatched junction bases numbered 10, after V lost 8 bases and J lost 0 bases. This CDR3 spans 15 amino acids. This CDR3 is CASSLTTGYSYEQYF. CDR3 in DNA: TGCGCCAGCTCGCTTACGACAGGGTACTCCTACGAGCAGTACTTC.

This clone was found a few times. The genes are TRBV4-1 and TRBJ2-1, with 8 nucleotides matching TRBD1. V was clipped by 2 bases and J by 13 bases; unmatched bases: 7. CDR1 is MGHRA and CDR2 is YSYEKL in the germline V gene. The length of the CDR3 is 13 residues. CDR3 nucleotide sequence: TGCGCCAGCAGCCAAATCGACAGGGGAGTACAGTTCTTC. This translates into CASSQIDRGVQFF.

This rearrangement joins TRBV30 to TRBJ1-1, with a weak D call TRBD1 (6 bases). In germline, CDR1 is GTSNPN, CDR2 SVGIG (reference sequence). The ends were cut back, 6 bases at V and 0 bases at J, with 8 bases in the middle. This CDR3 contains 12 residues. CDR3 in DNA: TGTGCCTGCTACAGGGTGAACACTGAAGCTTTCTTT. This translates into CACYRVNTEAFF. Using reference TRBV30 and TRBJ1-1 for the parts outside the CDR3, the full variable domain is SQTIHQWPATLVQPVGSPLSLECTVEGTSNPNLYWYRQAAGRGLQLLFYSVGIGQISSEVPQNLSASRPQDRQFILSSKKLLLSDSGFYLCACYRVNTEAFFGQGTRLTVV.

The rearrangement uses TRBV14 and TRBJ2-5, with 15 bases identical to TRBD2. V lost 0 bases and J lost 4; bases outside the gene matches: 9. Germline V gene sequence: CDR1 SGHDN, CDR2 FVKESK. CDR3 length: 19 amino acids. As DNA, the CDR3 is TGTGCCAGCAGCCAAGATTCCGGGACTAGCGGGGGGCTAGGAGAGACCCAGTACTTC. Amino acids: CASSQDSGTSGGLGETQYF.

The chain combines TRBV9 with TRBJ1-4; 11 nucleotides align to TRBD1. Germline lookup yields CDR1 SGDLS and CDR2 YYNGEE. With V trimmed by 1 base and J by 7 bases, 6 bases remained unmatched. The CDR3 covers 16 residues. CDR3 DNA sequence: TGTGCCAGCAGCGTATGGACGGGACAGGGGGTTGAAAAACTGTTTTTT. Amino acid sequence: CASSVWTGQGVEKLFF.